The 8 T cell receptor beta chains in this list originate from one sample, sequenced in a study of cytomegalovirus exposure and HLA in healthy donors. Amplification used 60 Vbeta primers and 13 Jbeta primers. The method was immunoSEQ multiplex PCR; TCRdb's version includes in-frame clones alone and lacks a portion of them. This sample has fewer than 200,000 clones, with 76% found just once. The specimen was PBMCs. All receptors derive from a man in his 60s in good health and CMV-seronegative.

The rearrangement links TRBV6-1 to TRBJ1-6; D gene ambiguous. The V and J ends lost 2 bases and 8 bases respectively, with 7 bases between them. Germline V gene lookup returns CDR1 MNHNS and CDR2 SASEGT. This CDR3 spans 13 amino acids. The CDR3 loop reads CASSELRDSPLHF. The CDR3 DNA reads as TGTGCCAGCAGTGAACTACGAGATTCACCCCTCCACTTT.

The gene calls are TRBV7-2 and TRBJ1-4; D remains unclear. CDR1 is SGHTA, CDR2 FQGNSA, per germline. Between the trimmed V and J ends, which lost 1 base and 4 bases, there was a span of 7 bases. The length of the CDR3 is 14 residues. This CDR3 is CASSLVPGNEKLFF. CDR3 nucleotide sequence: TGTGCCAGCAGCTTAGTGCCGGGTAATGAAAAACTGTTTTTT.

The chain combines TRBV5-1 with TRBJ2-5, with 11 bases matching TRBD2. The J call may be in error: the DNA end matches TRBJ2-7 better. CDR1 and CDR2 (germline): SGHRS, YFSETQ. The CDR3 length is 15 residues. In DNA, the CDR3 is TGCGCCAGCAGCTTTAGCGGGGGGGCCTCGTACGAGCAGTACTTC. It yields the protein CASSFSGGASYEQYF.

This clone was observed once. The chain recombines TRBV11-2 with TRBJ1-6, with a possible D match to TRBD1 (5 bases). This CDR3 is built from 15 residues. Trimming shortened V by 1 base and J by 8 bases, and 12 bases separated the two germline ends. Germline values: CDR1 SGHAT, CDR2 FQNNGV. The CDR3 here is CASSLGQGGHSPLHF. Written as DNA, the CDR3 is TGTGCCAGCAGCTTAGGGCAGGGAGGGCATTCACCCCTCCACTTT. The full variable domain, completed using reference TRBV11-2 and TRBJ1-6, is EAGVAQSPRYKIIEKRQSVAFWCNPISGHATLYWYQQILGQGPKLLIQFQNNGVVDDSQLPKDRFSAERLKGVDSTLKIQPAKLEDSAVYLCASSLGQGGHSPLHFGNGTRLTVT.

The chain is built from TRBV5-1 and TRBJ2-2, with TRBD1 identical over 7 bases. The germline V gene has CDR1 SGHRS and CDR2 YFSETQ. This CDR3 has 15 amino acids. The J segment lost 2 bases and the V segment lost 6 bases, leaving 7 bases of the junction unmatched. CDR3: CASIPGQINTGELFF. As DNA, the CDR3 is TGCGCCAGCATCCCGGGACAGATAAACACCGGGGAGCTGTTTTTT.

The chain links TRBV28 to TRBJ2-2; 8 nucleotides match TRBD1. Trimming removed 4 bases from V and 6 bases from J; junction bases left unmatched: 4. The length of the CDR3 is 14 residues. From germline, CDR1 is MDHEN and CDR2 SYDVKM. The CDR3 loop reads CASSSGQGAGELFF. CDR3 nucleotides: TGTGCCAGCAGTTCAGGACAGGGTGCCGGGGAGCTGTTTTTT. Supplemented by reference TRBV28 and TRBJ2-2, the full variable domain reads DVKVTQSSRYLVKRTGEKVFLECVQDMDHENMFWYRQDPGLGLRLIYFSYDVKMKEKGDIPEGYSVSREKKERFSLILESASTNQTSMYLCASSSGQGAGELFFGEGSRLTVL.

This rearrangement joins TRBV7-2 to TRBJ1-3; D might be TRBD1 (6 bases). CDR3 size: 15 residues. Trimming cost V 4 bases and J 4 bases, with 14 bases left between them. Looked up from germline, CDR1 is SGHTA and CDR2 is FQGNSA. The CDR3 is CASSSSGQRGNTIYF. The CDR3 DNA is TGTGCCAGCAGCTCATCCGGACAGAGAGGAAACACCATATATTTT.

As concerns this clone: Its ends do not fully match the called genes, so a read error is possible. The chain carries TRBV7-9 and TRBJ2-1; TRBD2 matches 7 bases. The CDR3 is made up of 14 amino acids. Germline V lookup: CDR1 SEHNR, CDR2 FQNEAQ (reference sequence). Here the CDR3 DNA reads TGTTCCAGCGGGCTAGCGGTTCAGGACAATGAGCAGTTCTTC. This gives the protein CSSGLAVQDNEQFF.